What follows is one T cell receptor (beta chain) and its context. Its target is not known. The CDR3 contains 14 residues. Per the germline V gene, CDR1 is LNHDA and CDR2 is SQIVND (reference sequence). Unmatched junction bases numbered 6, after V lost 7 bases and J lost 1 base. The entry originates in a study of PD-1 blockade in classical Hodgkin lymphoma. Across the whole study: The study gave patients nivolumab 3 mg/kg intravenously every 2 weeks. General study results and limits: Significant TCR diversity gains by C4D1 occurred in CD4+ but not CD8+ cells. Underlying causes for the observed repertoire differences were not defined, possibly disease activity or prior therapy.

Sequencing used immunoSEQ multiplex PCR; TCRdb keeps in-frame clones, though not all of them. The sample holds about 17,000 clones, around 75% seen once. All patients relapsed after autologous stem cell transplantation, and brentuximab vedotin exposure varied. V gene TRBV19 combines with J gene TRBJ1-1, with 7 positions matching TRBD1. Material: peripheral blood mononuclear cells (PBMCs), obtained at baseline. The sequence derives from a human donor with classical Hodgkin lymphoma. The CDR3 reads CASKPGQQNTEAFF. The CDR3 DNA follows: TGTGCCAGTAAACCGGGACAGCAGAACACTGAAGCTTTCTTT.